These T cell receptor beta chains were read from a single sample in a study of shared clonotypes between healthy human individuals. TCRdb's table, derived via immunoSEQ multiplex PCR, lists solely in-frame clones and lacks some. The sample holds approximately 2.5 million clones, more than 80% seen once. The sequencing input was naive CD4+ T cells sorted from blood. The receptors shown here come from a man between 18 and 35 years old in good health. CDR3s include the opening cysteine and the closing phenylalanine or tryptophan. The D gene is left open where the match is weak. Size values are once, few and many counts, or a class for expanded clones, and some rows have none.

size,J,D,V,DNA,CDR3
-,TRBJ1-1,-,TRBV6-5,TGTGCCAGCAGATACGCTCAGGGGACGCCTGAAGCTTTCTTT,CASRYAQGTPEAFF
-,TRBJ1-1,-,TRBV18,TGTGCCAGCTCACCACCGACTCGGAGGGGGACTGAAGCTTTCTTT,CASSPPTRRGTEAFF
-,TRBJ2-6,TRBD1,TRBV5-4,TGTGCCAGCAGCTTCAGGACAGGGGTTGCTGGGGCCAACGTCCTGACTTTC,CASSFRTGVAGANVLTF
-,TRBJ2-5,-,TRBV11-2,TGTGCCAGCAGCAAGACAGACCCGCAAGAGACCCAGTACTTC,CASSKTDPQETQYF
-,TRBJ2-1,TRBD1,TRBV18,TGTGCCAGCTCACTGGGACAGGGGGCCTACAATGAGCAGTTCTTC,CASSLGQGAYNEQFF
-,TRBJ1-5,-,TRBV11-2,TGTGCCAGCAGCCTAAACCAGGGAAATCAGCCCCAGCATTTT,CASSLNQGNQPQHF
-,TRBJ2-7,-,TRBV7-2,TGTGCCAGCAGCTTATCCGGGATCTCCTCCTACGAGCAGTACTTC,CASSLSGISSYEQYF
-,TRBJ2-3,TRBD2,TRBV2,TGTGCCAGCAGTCTTTTAGCGGGGGGCACAGATACGCAGTATTTT,CASSLLAGGTDTQYF
-,TRBJ1-2,TRBD1,TRBV29-1,TGCAGCGTTGAAGATACGGGACAGGGTAACGGCTACACCTTC,CSVEDTGQGNGYTF
-,TRBJ2-1,-,TRBV5-1,TGCGCCAGCAGCTACGGAGATTACAATGAGCAGTTCTTC,CASSYGDYNEQFF
-,TRBJ2-2,-,TRBV19,TGTGCCAGTAGTATAACGGGGGTTCGTACCACCGGGGAGCTGTTTTTT,CASSITGVRTTGELFF
once,TRBJ1-5,-,TRBV2,TGTGCCAGCAGTGAATGGGTGGAGCAGCCCCAGCATTTT,CASSEWVEQPQHF
-,TRBJ1-4,-,TRBV5-4,TGTGCCAGCAGCTCAGGCGACAGGCTCGGCGAAAAACTGTTTTTT,CASSSGDRLGEKLFF
-,TRBJ2-3,TRBD2,TRBV6-5,TGTGCCAGCGGGAGGGGCACGCAGTATTTT,CASGRGTQYF
-,TRBJ2-1,-,TRBV7-3,TGTGCCAGCAGCCCTGGGGGCTCCTACAATGAGCAGTTCTTC,CASSPGGSYNEQFF
-,TRBJ2-1,TRBD1,TRBV5-1,TGCGCCAGCAGCATGGGACAGGGGGCGGAACATGAGCAGTTCTTC,CASSMGQGAEHEQFF
-,TRBJ2-7,TRBD2,TRBV27,TGTGCCAGCAGTTTAGGGCCGAGACTAGCGGGAGGCAACGAGCAGTACTTC,CASSLGPRLAGGNEQYF
-,TRBJ2-2,-,TRBV7-9,TGTGCCAGCCGAACTGGGCCAAACACCGGGGAGCTGTTTTTT,CASRTGPNTGELFF
-,TRBJ2-7,TRBD1,TRBV5-1,TGCGCCAGCAGCTCAAAGATGCCGGGACAGGCCTACGAGCAGTACTTC,CASSSKMPGQAYEQYF
-,TRBJ2-7,-,TRBV7-2,TGTGCCAGCAGCTTCGGGCGGGGACCCTCCTACGAGCAGTACTTC,CASSFGRGPSYEQYF
-,TRBJ2-3,-,TRBV10-1,TGCGCCAGCAGTGACCGGAGGGGGGGAACAGATACGCAGTATTTT,CASSDRRGGTDTQYF
-,TRBJ2-7,-,TRBV6-5,TGTGCCAGCAGTTACGGGGGCAAGGGCCTCTACGAGCAGTACTTC,CASSYGGKGLYEQYF
-,TRBJ1-1,TRBD1,TRBV30,TGTGCCTGGAGGGGTATCGGACAGGCCGTCACTGAAGCTTTCTTT,CAWRGIGQAVTEAFF
-,TRBJ2-3,-,TRBV4-2,TGTGCCAGCAGCGTAGACGGGTATAGCACAGATACGCAGTATTTT,CASSVDGYSTDTQYF
-,TRBJ1-1,-,TRBV29-1,TGCAGCGTTGAGTCGGTGGCTGAAGCTTTCTTT,CSVESVAEAFF
-,TRBJ2-1,TRBD1,TRBV9,TGTGCCAGCACGACGACAGGGGCGTCGGGTGAGCAGTTCTTC,CASTTTGASGEQFF
-,TRBJ2-7,-,TRBV2,TGTGCCAGCAGTGACAGGGGAAGGTACGAGCAGTACTTC,CASSDRGRYEQYF
few,TRBJ1-4,-,TRBV30,TGTGCCTGGAGTCGTGGCGCTGTCTTGAATGAAAAACTGTTTTTT,CAWSRGAVLNEKLFF
few,TRBJ1-1,-,TRBV30,TGTGCCTGGACCCCAAGGGGAGGGATGAACACTGAAGCTTTCTTT,CAWTPRGGMNTEAFF
-,TRBJ1-5,TRBD1,TRBV5-1,TGCGCCAGCAGCAACGGGACAGGGCATAATCAGCCCCAGCATTTT,CASSNGTGHNQPQHF
-,TRBJ2-1,-,TRBV7-9,TGTGCCAGCAGCTTATCGGGGGCCGCTGAGCAGTTCTTC,CASSLSGAAEQFF
once,TRBJ2-1,-,TRBV28,TGTGCCAGCAGCCCCGGGCGGGACCACAATGAGCAGTTCTTC,CASSPGRDHNEQFF
once,TRBJ2-3,-,TRBV5-1,TGCGCCAGCAGCCAGGACAGATACACAGATACGCAGTATTTT,CASSQDRYTDTQYF
-,TRBJ2-3,-,TRBV5-1,TGCGCCAGCAGCTACGACACAGGGCCGGCAGATACGCAGTATTTT,CASSYDTGPADTQYF
once,TRBJ2-2,-,TRBV18,TGTGCCAGCTCGCCTACTACAGGGCCCACCGGGGAGCTGTTTTTT,CASSPTTGPTGELFF
-,TRBJ2-7,TRBD1,TRBV11-2,TGTGCCAGCAGCTTAGAAAAAGGTCGACAGGGCCCGAGCTCCTACGAGCAGTACTTC,CASSLEKGRQGPSSYEQYF
-,TRBJ2-1,TRBD2,TRBV18,TGTGCCAGCTCACCGGGACTAGAGGTGAGGAATGAGCAGTTCTTC,CASSPGLEVRNEQFF
-,TRBJ1-2,-,TRBV7-8,TGTGCCAGCAGCCTCCAGGGGAACCTCGGCTACACCTTC,CASSLQGNLGYTF
-,TRBJ2-7,-,TRBV10-1,TGCGCCAGCAGTGAGAACCTTCAATTCGAGCAGTACTTC,CASSENLQFEQYF
-,TRBJ1-5,TRBD1,TRBV18,TGTGCCAGCTCACCACCGGGACAGGGGTTAAAAATGGGCAATCAGCCCCAGCATTTT,CASSPPGQGLKMGNQPQHF
-,TRBJ2-7,-,TRBV15,TGTGCCACCTCCTTGGCGGGATTCGGATTCGGCTACGAGCAGTACTTC,CATSLAGFGFGYEQYF
-,TRBJ2-1,TRBD1,TRBV9,TGTGCCAGCAGCCTGCGGACAGGGACGGCCTACAATGAGCAGTTCTTC,CASSLRTGTAYNEQFF
once,TRBJ2-1,TRBD2,TRBV11-2,TGTGCCAGCAGCTTTGGATTAGCGGGGGAGCTTACATTCTACAATGAGCAGTTCTTC,CASSFGLAGELTFYNEQFF
once,TRBJ2-7,TRBD1,TRBV30,TGTGCCTGGAGGGCAAGGGGACAGGGAAGTTACGAGCAGTACTTC,CAWRARGQGSYEQYF
-,TRBJ1-1,-,TRBV6-6,TGTGCCAGCAGGGGCGCGAGGAGCGCTTTCTTT,CASRGARSAFF
-,TRBJ2-1,-,TRBV7-8,TGTGCCAGCAGGACTAAGGCCCAAAATGAGCAGTTCTTC,CASRTKAQNEQFF
-,TRBJ1-4,-,TRBV21-1,TGTGCCAGCAGCAAATCAGTCCGGCAGGTACAGGTACCAAAAGGTAATGAAAAACTGTTTTTT,CASSKSVRQVQVPKGNEKLFF
-,TRBJ1-2,TRBD1,TRBV30,TGTGCCTGGGGACAGGGGGCCCCTGCCTATGGCTACACCTTC,CAWGQGAPAYGYTF
-,TRBJ2-5,-,TRBV6-1,TGTGCCAGCAGTGGTCGGGACTCGGAAGAGACCCAGTACTTC,CASSGRDSEETQYF
-,TRBJ1-2,TRBD1,TRBV5-4,TGTGCCAGCAGCTTTGGGGAACAGGGGAGGGCTAACTATGGCTACACCTTC,CASSFGEQGRANYGYTF
-,TRBJ2-6,-,TRBV5-1,TGCGCCAGCAGTTTAGGAGGGACTGGGGCCAACGTCCTGACTTTC,CASSLGGTGANVLTF